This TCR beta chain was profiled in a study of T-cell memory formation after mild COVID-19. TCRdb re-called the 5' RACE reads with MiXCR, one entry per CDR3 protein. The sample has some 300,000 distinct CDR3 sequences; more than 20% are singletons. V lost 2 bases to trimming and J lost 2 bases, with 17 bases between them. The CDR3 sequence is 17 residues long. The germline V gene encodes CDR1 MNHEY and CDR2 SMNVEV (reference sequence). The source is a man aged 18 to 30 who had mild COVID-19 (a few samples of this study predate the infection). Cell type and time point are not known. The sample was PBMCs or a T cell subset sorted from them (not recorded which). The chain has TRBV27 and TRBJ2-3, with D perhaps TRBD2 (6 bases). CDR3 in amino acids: CASSLRIHRRDTDTQYF. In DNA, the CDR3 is TGTGCCAGCAGTTTACGGATCCACCGGCGGGACACAGATACGCAGTATTTT.